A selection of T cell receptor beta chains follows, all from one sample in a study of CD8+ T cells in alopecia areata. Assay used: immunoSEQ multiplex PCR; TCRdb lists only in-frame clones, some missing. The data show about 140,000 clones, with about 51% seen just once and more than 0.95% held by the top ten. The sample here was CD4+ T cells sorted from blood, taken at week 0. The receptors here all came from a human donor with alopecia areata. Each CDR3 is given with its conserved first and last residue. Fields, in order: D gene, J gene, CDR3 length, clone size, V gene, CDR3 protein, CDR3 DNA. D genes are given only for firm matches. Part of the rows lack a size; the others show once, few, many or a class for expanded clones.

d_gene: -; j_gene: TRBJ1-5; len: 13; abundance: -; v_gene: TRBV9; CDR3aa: CASGRGGNQPQHF; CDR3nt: TGTGCCAGCGGCAGGGGCGGCAATCAGCCCCAGCATTTT
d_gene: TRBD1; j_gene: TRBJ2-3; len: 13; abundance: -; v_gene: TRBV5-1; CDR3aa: CASSLGQVDTQYF; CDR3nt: TGCGCCAGCAGCCTAGGACAGGTCGATACGCAGTATTTT
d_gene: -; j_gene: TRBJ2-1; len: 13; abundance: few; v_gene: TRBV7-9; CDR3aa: CASRASAPDEQFF; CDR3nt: TGTGCCAGCAGGGCGAGCGCCCCCGATGAGCAGTTCTTC
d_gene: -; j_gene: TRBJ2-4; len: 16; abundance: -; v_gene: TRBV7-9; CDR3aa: CASSLEVDLAKNIQYF; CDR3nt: TGTGCCAGCAGCTTAGAGGTGGATCTAGCCAAAAACATTCAGTACTTC
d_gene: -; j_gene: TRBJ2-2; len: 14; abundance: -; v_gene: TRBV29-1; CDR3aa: CSVESGAHTGELFF; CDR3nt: TGCAGCGTTGAATCGGGGGCGCACACCGGGGAGCTGTTTTTT
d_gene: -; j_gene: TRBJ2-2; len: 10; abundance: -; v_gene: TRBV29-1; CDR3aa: CSVMTGELFF; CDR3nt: TGCAGCGTGATGACCGGGGAGCTGTTTTTT
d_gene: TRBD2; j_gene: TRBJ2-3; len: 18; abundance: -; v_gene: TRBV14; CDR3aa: CASSQGKGGLAGSGTQYF; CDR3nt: TGTGCCAGCAGCCAAGGAAAGGGGGGCCTAGCGGGATCTGGTACGCAGTATTTT
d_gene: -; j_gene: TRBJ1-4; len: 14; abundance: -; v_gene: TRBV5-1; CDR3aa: CASSLEGRGEKLFF; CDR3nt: TGCGCCAGCAGCTTGGAGGGACGGGGTGAAAAACTGTTTTTT
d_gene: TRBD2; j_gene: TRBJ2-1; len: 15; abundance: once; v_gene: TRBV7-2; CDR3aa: CASSLGLAAHNEQFF; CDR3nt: TGTGCCAGCAGCCTGGGACTAGCGGCACACAATGAGCAGTTCTTC
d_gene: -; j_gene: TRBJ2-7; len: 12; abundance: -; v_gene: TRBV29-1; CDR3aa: CSVVRGSNEQYF; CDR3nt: TGCAGCGTTGTCAGGGGTAGCAACGAGCAGTACTTC
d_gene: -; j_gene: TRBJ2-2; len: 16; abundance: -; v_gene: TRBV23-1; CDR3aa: CASSPPRGRGTGELFF; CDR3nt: TGCGCCAGCAGCCCCCCGAGGGGGCGGGGGACCGGGGAGCTGTTTTTT
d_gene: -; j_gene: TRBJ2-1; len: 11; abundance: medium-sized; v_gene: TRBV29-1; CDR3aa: CSGASGDEQFF; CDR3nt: TGCAGCGGAGCCTCCGGGGATGAGCAGTTCTTC
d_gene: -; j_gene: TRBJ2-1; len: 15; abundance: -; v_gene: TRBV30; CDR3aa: CAWMGGLGLLGEQFF; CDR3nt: TGTGCCTGGATGGGGGGTCTGGGTTTACTCGGTGAGCAGTTCTTC
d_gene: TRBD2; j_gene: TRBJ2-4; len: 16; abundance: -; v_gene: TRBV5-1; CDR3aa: CASSYGLAGETERGYF; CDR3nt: TGCGCCAGCAGCTATGGACTAGCGGGAGAGACCGAAAGAGGGTACTTC
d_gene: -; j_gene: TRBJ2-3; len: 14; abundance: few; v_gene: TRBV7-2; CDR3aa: CASSPQARTDTQYF; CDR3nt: TGTGCCAGCAGCCCCCAAGCAAGGACAGATACGCAGTATTTT
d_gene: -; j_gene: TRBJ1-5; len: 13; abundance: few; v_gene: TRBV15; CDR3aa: CATSRGPNQPQHF; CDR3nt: TGTGCCACCAGCAGAGGCCCCAATCAGCCCCAGCATTTT
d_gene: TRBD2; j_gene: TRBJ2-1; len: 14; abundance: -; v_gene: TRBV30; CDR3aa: CAWSELAADNEQFF; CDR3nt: TGTGCCTGGAGTGAACTAGCGGCAGACAATGAGCAGTTCTTC
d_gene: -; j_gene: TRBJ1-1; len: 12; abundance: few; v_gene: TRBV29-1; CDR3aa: CSVKTGYAEAFF; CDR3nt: TGCAGCGTTAAGACGGGTTACGCTGAAGCTTTCTTT
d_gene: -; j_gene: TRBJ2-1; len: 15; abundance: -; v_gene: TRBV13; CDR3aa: CASSLVGDPYNEQFF; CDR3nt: TGTGCCAGCAGCTTGGTCGGGGACCCCTACAATGAGCAGTTCTTC
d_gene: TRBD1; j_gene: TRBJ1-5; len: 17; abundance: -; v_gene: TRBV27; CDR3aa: CASSSGPGTEGNQPQHF; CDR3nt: TGTGCCAGCAGTTCTGGGCCCGGGACAGAGGGCAATCAGCCCCAGCATTTT
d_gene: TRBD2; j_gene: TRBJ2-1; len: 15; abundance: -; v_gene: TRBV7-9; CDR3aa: CASIRTSGRANEQFF; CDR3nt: TGTGCCAGCATTAGGACTAGCGGGAGGGCCAATGAGCAGTTCTTC
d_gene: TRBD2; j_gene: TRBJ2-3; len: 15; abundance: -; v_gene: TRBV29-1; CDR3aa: CSVSRAGRSTDTQYF; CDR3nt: TGCAGCGTTTCACGAGCGGGACGCAGCACAGATACGCAGTATTTT
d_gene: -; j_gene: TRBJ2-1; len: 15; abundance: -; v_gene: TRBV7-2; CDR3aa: CASSLGDGGHNEQFF; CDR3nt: TGTGCCAGCAGCTTAGGGGACGGGGGTCACAATGAGCAGTTCTTC
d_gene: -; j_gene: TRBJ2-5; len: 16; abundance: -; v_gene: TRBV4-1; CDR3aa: CASSQDRITQKETQYF; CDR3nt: TGCGCCAGCAGCCAAGACCGGATCACCCAGAAAGAGACCCAGTACTTC
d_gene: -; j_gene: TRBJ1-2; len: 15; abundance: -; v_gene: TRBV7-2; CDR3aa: CASSRSPLEDYGYTF; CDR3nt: TGTGCCAGCAGCCGGAGCCCACTGGAAGACTATGGCTACACCTTC
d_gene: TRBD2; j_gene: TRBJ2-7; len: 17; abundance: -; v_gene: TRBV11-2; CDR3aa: CASSSRGSGRPPYEQYF; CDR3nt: TGTGCCAGCAGCTCCCGGGGTAGCGGGAGACCTCCGTACGAGCAGTACTTC
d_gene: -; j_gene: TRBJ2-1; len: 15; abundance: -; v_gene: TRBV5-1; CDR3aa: CASSPSSSPYNEQFF; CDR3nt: TGCGCCAGCAGCCCTTCTTCCTCCCCCTACAATGAGCAGTTCTTC
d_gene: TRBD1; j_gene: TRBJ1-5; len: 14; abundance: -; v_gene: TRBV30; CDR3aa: CAWNPSGQGQPQHF; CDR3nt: TGTGCCTGGAACCCCTCGGGACAGGGCCAGCCCCAGCATTTT
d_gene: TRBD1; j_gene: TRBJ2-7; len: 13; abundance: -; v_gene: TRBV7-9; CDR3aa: CASSWDSSYEQYF; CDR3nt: TGTGCCAGCAGCTGGGACAGCTCCTACGAGCAGTACTTC
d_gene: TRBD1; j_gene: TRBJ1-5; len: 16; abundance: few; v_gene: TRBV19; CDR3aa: CASTPTGWLGNQPQHF; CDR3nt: TGTGCCAGTACCCCGACAGGGTGGCTGGGCAATCAGCCCCAGCATTTT
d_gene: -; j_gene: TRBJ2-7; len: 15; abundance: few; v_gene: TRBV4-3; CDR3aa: CASSFRGAPTYEQYF; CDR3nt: TGCGCCAGCAGCTTCCGGGGGGCTCCGACCTACGAGCAGTACTTC
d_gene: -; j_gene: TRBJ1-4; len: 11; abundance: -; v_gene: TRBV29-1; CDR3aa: CSEKVGEKLFF; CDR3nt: TGCAGCGAGAAGGTCGGGGAAAAACTGTTTTTT
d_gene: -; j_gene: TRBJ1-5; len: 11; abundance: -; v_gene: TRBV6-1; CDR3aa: CASSPGQPQHF; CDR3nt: TGTGCCAGCAGTCCTGGGCAGCCCCAGCATTTT
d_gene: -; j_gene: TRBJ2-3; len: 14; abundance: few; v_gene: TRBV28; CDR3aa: CASSTRRGTDTQYF; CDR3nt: TGTGCCAGCAGTACGAGAAGAGGAACAGATACGCAGTATTTT
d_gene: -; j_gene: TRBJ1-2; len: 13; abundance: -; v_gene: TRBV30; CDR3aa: CAWTIRDSHGYTF; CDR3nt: TGTGCCTGGACCATTCGGGACTCTCATGGCTACACCTTC
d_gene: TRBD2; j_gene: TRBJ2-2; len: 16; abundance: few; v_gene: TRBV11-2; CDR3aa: CASSLGWTSVQIGLFF; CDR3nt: TGTGCCAGCAGCTTAGGATGGACTAGCGTACAGATAGGGCTGTTTTTT
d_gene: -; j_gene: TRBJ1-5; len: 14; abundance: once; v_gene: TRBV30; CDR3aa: CAWSRTAGGQPQHF; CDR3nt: TGTGCCTGGAGTAGAACCGCCGGGGGGCAGCCCCAGCATTTT
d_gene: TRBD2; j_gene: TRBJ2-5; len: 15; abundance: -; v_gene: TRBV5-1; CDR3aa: CASSWGLAEEETQYF; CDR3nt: TGCGCCAGCAGCTGGGGACTAGCGGAAGAAGAGACCCAGTACTTC
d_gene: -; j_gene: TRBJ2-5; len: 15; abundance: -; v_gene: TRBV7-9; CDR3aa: CASSPGRDFQETQYF; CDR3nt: TGTGCCAGCAGCCCAGGACGCGACTTCCAAGAGACCCAGTACTTC
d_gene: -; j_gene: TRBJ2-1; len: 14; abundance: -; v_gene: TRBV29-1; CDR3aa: CSAGIGGTYNEQFF; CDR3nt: TGCAGCGCCGGCATAGGAGGGACCTACAATGAGCAGTTCTTC
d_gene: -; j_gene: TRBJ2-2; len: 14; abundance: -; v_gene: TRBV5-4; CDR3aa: CASRPTRDTGELFF; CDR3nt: TGTGCCAGCAGACCAACCCGGGACACCGGGGAGCTGTTTTTT
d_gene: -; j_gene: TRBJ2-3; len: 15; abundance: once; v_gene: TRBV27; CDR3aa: CASRIPGGPGNTQYF; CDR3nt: TGTGCCAGCAGGATTCCGGGGGGCCCGGGGAATACGCAGTATTTT
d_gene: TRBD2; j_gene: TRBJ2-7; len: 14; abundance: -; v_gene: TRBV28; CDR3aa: CASSPYPGEGEQYF; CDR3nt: TGTGCCAGCAGTCCCTATCCTGGGGAGGGCGAGCAGTACTTC
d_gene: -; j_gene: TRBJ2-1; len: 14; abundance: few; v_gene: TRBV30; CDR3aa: CAWSLGKGFSEQFF; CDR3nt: TGTGCCTGGAGCCTGGGTAAGGGATTCAGTGAGCAGTTCTTC
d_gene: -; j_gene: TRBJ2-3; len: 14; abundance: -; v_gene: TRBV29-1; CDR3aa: CSVVRSSSPDTQYF; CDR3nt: TGCAGCGTTGTCCGGTCTAGTAGCCCAGATACGCAGTATTTT
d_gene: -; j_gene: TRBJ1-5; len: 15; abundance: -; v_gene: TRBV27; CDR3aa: CASRPWAGFDQPQHF; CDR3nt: TGTGCCAGCAGGCCCTGGGCAGGGTTCGATCAGCCCCAGCATTTT
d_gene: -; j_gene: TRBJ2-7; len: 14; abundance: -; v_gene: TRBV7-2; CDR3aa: CASSSQTVSYEQYF; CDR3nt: TGTGCCAGCAGTTCCCAGACAGTCTCCTACGAGCAGTACTTC
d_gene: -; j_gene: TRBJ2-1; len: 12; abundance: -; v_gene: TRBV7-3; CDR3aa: CASSLRQGEQFF; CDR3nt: TGTGCCAGCAGCTTGCGGCAGGGGGAGCAGTTCTTC